This T cell receptor beta chain was recovered during a study of T cells in Graves' hyperthyroidism and ophthalmopathy. Germline V gene sequence: CDR1 SGHRS, CDR2 YFSETQ. This CDR3 is built from 15 residues. V lost 3 bases to trimming and J lost 3 bases, with 15 bases between them. At least ten counts were recorded for this clonotype. The study excluded patients with uncontrolled infection, other autoimmune disease, pregnancy or lactation. Fresh peripheral blood, more than 8 ml of it, supplied the PBMCs. Amplified TCR beta CDR3 regions derived from RNA transcripts. The study used the HTBI primer set for a first-round RT-PCR of the TCR CDR3. Each CDR3 protein is one row after TCRdb ran MiXCR on the multiplex PCR reads. The table shows 300,000 to 450,000 distinct CDR3 sequences, with roughly 13% occurring only once.

The TCR originated in a woman between 55 and 75 years old with Graves' hyperthyroidism. This chain joins TRBV5-1 and TRBJ2-5, with D tentatively TRBD1 or TRBD2 (5 bases each). The sequenced sample was blood. The CDR3 loop reads CASSSTPGTEETQYF. The CDR3 nucleotides read TGCGCCAGCAGCTCAACCCCCGGGACCGAAGAGACCCAGTACTTC.